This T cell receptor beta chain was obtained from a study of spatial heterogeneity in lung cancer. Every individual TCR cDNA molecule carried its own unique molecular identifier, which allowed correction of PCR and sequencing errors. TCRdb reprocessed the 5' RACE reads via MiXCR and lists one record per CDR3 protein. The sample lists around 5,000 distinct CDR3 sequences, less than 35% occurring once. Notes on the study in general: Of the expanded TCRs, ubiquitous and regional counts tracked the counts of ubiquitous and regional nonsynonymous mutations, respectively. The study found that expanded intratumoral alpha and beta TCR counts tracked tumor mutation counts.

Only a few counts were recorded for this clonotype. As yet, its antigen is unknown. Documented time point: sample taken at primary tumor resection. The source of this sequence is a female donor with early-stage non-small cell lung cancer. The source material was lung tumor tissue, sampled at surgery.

The CDR3 sequence is CASSYSSQGNNIQYF. Here the CDR3 DNA reads TGTGCCAGCAGTTACTCGAGTCAGGGTAATAACATTCAGTACTTC. The chain carries TRBV6-5 and TRBJ2-4; a weak D match, TRBD1 (5 bases). Per the germline V gene, CDR1 is MNHEY and CDR2 is SVGAGI. The CDR3 is 15 amino acids. With 0 bases removed from V and 7 bases from J, the gap between germline ends came to 13 bases.